The clone carrying this T cell receptor beta chain was detected only a few times. What it recognizes is unknown. This specimen comes from a study of T cell repertoires in cytomegalovirus infection. Overall study context: Recently identified HLA-C-restricted and well-studied HLA-B-restricted CMV epitopes were used. Through public TCR beta signatures, both CMV infection and matching HLA type were indicated.

Study-wide results and limits: Within the response measured ex vivo, HLA-C-restricted CMV-specific TCR beta clonotypes were dominant. Carriage of CMV together with the relevant HLA was identifiable through cumulative public TCR beta family frequency.

Using its own MiXCR run on the reads, TCRdb lists one record per CDR3 protein. The sample yields 100,000 to 150,000 distinct CDR3 sequences, over 30% seen once. From germline, CDR1 is MDHEN and CDR2 SYDVKM. This CDR3 is built from 17 residues. V was pared by 4 bases and J by 5 bases, with 15 bases of the junction left unmatched. The chain uses TRBV28 and TRBJ2-7; 9 nucleotides line up with TRBD1. This TCR was sampled from a human donor in good health (CMV status not recorded). Some clones in this sample may be carry-over from other donors' samples. Sequencing was performed on CD8+ T cells from cultured PBMCs, taken from culture after CMV antigen stimulation. CDR3 nucleotide sequence: TGTGCCAGCAGTTACCCTGCCCGGGACAGGGAAACGGACGAGCAGTACTTC. As protein: CASSYPARDRETDEQYF. The full variable domain, with the rest looked up from reference TRBV28 and TRBJ2-7, is DVKVTQSSRYLVKRTGEKVFLECVQDMDHENMFWYRQDPGLGLRLIYFSYDVKMKEKGDIPEGYSVSREKKERFSLILESASTNQTSMYLCASSYPARDRETDEQYFGPGTRLTVT.